This TCR beta chain was observed in a study of early T cells in non-severe SARS-CoV-2 infection. Study-level information: Whole-blood bulk RNA, unsorted, was sequenced, and chains were unpaired. Overall study results and limits: VDJdb-based matching was biased toward anti-spike CD8 responses and missed private and CD4 specificities.

V was cut by 5 bases and J by 1 base, with 8 bases left in between. CDR3 length: 13 residues. CDR1 LGHDT and CDR2 YNNKEL come from the germline V gene (reference sequence). Many counts were recorded for this clonotype. What it recognizes is unknown. Individual cDNA molecules were tagged with unique molecular identifiers. A single record per CDR3 protein comes from TCRdb applying MiXCR to the 5' RACE reads. This sample has 24,000 or so distinct CDR3 sequences, with 4% to 4.5% found just once. This TCR came from an adult who was a healthcare worker with PCR-confirmed SARS-CoV-2 infection or an uninfected control (not recorded which). Sequencing input: whole blood. The genes are TRBV3-1 and TRBJ1-1, with D possibly matching TRBD1 (6 bases). The CDR3 DNA follows: TGTGCCAGCAGCGGGACACCGAACACTGAAGCTTTCTTT. Protein sequence: CASSGTPNTEAFF.